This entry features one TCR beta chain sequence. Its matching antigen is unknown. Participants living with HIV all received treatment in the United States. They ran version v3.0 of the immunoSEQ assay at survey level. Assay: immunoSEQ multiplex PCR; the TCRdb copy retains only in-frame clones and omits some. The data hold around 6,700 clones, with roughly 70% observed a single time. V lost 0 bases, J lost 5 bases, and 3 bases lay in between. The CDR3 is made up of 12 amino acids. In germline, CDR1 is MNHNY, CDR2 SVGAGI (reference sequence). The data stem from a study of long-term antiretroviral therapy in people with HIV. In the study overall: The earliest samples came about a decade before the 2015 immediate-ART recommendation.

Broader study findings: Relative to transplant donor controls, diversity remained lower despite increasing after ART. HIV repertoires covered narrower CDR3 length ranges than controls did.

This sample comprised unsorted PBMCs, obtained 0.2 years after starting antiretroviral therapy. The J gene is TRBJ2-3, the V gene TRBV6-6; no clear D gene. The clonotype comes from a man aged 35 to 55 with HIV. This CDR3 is CASSYSKDTQYF. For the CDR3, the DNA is TGTGCCAGCAGTTACTCGAAAGATACGCAGTATTTT.